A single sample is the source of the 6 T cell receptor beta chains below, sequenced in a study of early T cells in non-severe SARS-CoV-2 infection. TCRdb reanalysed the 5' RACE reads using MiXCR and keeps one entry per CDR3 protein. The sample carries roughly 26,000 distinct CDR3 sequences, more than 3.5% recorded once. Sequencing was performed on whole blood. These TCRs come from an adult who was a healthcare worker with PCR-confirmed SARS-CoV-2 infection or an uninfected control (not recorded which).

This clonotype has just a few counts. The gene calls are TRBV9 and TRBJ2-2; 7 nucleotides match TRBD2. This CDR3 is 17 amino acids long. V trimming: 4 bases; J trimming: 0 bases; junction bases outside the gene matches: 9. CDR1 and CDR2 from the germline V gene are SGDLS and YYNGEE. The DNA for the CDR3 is TGTGCCAGCAGCCCGATTTGGGGGGGTTCGAACACCGGGGAGCTGTTTTTT. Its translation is CASSPIWGGSNTGELFF. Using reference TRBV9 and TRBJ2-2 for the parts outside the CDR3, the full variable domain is DSGVTQTPKHLITATGQRVTLRCSPRSGDLSVYWYQQSLDQGLQFLIQYYNGEERAKGNILERFSAQQFPDLHSELNLSSLELGDSALYFCASSPIWGGSNTGELFFGEGSRLTVL.

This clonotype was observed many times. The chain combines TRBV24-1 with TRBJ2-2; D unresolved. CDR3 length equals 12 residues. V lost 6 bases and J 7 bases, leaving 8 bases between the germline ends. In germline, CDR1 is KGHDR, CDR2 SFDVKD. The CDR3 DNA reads TGTGCCACCAGTTACTTCAGCGGGGAGCTGTTTTTT. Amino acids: CATSYFSGELFF.

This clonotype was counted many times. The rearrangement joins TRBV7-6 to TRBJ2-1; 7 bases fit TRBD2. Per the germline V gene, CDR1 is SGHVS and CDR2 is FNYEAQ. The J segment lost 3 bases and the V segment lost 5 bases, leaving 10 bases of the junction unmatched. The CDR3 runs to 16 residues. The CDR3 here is CASSPRLAEVYNEQFF. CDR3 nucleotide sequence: TGTGCCAGCAGCCCCCGGCTAGCGGAGGTCTACAATGAGCAGTTCTTC. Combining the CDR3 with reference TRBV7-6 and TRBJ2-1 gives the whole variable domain GAGVSQSPRYKVTKRGQDVALRCDPISGHVSLYWYRQALGQGPEFLTYFNYEAQQDKSGLPNDRFSAERPEGSISTLTIQRTEQRDSAMYRCASSPRLAEVYNEQFFGPGTRLTVL.

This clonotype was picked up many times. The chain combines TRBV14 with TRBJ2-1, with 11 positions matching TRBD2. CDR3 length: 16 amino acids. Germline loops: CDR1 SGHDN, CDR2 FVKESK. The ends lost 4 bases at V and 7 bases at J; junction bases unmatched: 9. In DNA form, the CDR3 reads TGTGCCAGCAGCCGAGTAGCGGGAGGGCCTTGGAATGAGCAGTTCTTC. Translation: CASSRVAGGPWNEQFF.

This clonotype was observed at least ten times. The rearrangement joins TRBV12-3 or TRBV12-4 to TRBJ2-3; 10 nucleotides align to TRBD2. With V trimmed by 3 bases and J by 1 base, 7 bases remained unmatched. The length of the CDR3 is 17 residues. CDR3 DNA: TGTGCCAGCAGTTTGCTTCCGCTAGCGGGAGGCACAGATACGCAGTATTTT. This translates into CASSLLPLAGGTDTQYF.

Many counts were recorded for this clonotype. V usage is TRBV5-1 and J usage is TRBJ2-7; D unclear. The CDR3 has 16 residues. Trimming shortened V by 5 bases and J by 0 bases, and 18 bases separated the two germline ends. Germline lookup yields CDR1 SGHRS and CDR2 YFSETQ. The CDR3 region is CASRALPARSSYEQYF. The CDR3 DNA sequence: TGCGCCAGCAGGGCCCTCCCAGCCCGGAGCTCCTACGAGCAGTACTTC.